This TCR beta chain was recovered during a study of neurological immune-mediated disorders. The CDR3 extends over 15 amino acids. V lost 7 bases and J lost 3, with 18 bases in between. Germline V lookup: CDR1 MNHEY, CDR2 SVGAGI. Time point denoted: longitudinal time-point 2. For the unsorted libraries, 2 million PBMCs stored at -80 C served as input. This clonotype was recorded at least ten times. TCRdb reprocessed the 5' RACE reads via MiXCR and lists one record per CDR3 protein. The sample records tens of thousands of distinct CDR3 sequences, 5% to 6.5% being singletons. The genes are TRBV6-5 and TRBJ1-1; tentatively, D is TRBD1 (6 bases). The sequencing sample was made of PBMCs. The clonotype was recovered from a woman in her sixties with multiple sclerosis. CDR3 amino acids: CASIRPGQTYTEAFF. DNA for the CDR3: TGTGCCAGCATCAGACCCGGACAGACCTACACTGAAGCTTTCTTT.